This T cell receptor (beta chain) appears in the sequencing data of a study of T cells in Graves' hyperthyroidism and ophthalmopathy. Points from the study as a whole: Most clonotypes expanded in thyroid above 0.001 were likewise present in blood.

Hyperthyroidism of Graves' type that showed no ophthalmopathy progression within 18 months was stable. Diagnosing involved the use of clinical symptoms, serum thyroxine and TRAb, thyroid ultrasound and orbital computed tomography. The TCR beta CDR3 regions underwent amplification using RNA transcripts as the source. The TCR CDR3 was amplified in a first-round RT-PCR using the HTBI primer set. In TCRdb, the multiplex PCR reads were re-called with MiXCR into one record per CDR3 protein. Found here are hundreds of thousands of distinct CDR3 sequences, approximately 15% of them singletons; the top ten hold 11% to 15%. Germline CDR1 and CDR2: SGHRS and YFSETQ. The length of the CDR3 is 15 residues. V dropped 4 bases and J dropped 4; count of bases not matched to a gene: 8. There are many counts of this clonotype. Its target is unknown.

The chain links TRBV5-1 to TRBJ2-7; 10 positions agree with TRBD1. The sequence derives from a woman in her thirties or forties with Graves' hyperthyroidism. Material for sequencing was blood. The CDR3 DNA is TGCGCCAGCAGCGTCGCCGGGACAGGGGTTTACGAGCAGTACTTC. Translation: CASSVAGTGVYEQYF.